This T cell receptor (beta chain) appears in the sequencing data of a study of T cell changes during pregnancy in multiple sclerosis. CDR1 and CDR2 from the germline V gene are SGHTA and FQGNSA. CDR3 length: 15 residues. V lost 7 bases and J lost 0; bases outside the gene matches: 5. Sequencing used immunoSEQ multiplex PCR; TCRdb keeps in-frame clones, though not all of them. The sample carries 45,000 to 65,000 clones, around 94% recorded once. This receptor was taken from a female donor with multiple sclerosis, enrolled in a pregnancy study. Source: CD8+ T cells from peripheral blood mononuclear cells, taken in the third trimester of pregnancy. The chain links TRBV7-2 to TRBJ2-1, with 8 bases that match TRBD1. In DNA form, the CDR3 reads TGTGCCAGCAACCACAGGGGGGCCTCCTACAATGAGCAGTTCTTC. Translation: CASNHRGASYNEQFF.